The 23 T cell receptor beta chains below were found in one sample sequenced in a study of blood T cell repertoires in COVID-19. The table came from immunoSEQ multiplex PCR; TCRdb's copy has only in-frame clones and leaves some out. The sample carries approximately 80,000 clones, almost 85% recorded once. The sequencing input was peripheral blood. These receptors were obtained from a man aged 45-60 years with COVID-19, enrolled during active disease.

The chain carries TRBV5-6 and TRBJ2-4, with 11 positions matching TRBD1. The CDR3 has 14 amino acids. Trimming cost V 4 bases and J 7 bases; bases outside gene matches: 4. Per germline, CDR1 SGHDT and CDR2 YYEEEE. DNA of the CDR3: TGTGCCAGCAGCCGAGGACAGGGGGCCAACATTCAGTACTTC. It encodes CASSRGQGANIQYF.

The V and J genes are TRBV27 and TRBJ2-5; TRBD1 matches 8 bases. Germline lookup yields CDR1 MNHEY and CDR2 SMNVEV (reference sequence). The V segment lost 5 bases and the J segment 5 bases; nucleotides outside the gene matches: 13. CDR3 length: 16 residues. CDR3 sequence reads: CASSRRRQGSQETQYF. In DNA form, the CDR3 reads TGTGCCAGCAGTCGCCGGAGACAGGGGTCCCAGGAGACCCAGTACTTC.

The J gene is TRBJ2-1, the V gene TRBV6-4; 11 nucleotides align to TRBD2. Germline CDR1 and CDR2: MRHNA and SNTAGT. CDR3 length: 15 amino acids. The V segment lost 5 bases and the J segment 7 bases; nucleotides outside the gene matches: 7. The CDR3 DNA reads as TGTGCCAGCAGTCCCTTAGCGGGAGGGCCTAATGAGCAGTTCTTC. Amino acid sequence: CASSPLAGGPNEQFF.

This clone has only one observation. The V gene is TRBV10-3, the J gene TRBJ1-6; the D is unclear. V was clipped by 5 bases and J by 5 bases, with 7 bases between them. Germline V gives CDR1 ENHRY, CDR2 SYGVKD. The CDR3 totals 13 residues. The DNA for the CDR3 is TGTGCCATCAGTCCCCAGGATAATTCACCCCTCCACTTT. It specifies CAISPQDNSPLHF.

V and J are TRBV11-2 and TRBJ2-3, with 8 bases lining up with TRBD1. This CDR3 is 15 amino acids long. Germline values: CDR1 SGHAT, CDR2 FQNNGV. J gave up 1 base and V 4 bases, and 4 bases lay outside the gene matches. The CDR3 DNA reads TGTGCCAGCAGCTGGACAGGGCCTGGCACAGATACGCAGTATTTT. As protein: CASSWTGPGTDTQYF.

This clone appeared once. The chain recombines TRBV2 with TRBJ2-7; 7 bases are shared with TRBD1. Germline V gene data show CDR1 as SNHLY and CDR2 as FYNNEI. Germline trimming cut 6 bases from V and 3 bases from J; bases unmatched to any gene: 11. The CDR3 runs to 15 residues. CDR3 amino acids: CASRQDRNEVYEQYF. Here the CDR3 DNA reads TGTGCCAGCAGACAGGACAGGAATGAGGTCTACGAGCAGTACTTC. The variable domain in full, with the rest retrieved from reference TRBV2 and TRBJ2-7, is EPEVTQTPSHQVTQMGQEVILRCVPISNHLYFYWYRQILGQKVEFLVSFYNNEISEKSEIFDDQFSVERPDGSNFTLKIRSTKLEDSAMYFCASRQDRNEVYEQYFGPGTRLTVT.

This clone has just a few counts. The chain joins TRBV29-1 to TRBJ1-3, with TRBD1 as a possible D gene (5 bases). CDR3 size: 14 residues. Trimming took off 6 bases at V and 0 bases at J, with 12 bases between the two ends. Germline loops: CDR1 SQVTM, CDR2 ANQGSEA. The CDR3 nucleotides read TGCAGCGTGGAGGGACGGGGCTCTGGAAACACCATATATTTT. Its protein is CSVEGRGSGNTIYF.

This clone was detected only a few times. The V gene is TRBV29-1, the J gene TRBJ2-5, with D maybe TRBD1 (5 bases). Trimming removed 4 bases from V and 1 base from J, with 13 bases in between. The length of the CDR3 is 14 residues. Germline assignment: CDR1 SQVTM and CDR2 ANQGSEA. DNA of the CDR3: TGCAGCGTTGTGTTAGGGGCCGTCCAAGAGACCCAGTACTTC. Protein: CSVVLGAVQETQYF.

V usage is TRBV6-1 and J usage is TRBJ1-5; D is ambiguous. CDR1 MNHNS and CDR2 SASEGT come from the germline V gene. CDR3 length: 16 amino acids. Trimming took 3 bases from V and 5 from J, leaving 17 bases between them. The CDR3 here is CASSDAVSVGYQPQHF. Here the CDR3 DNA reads TGTGCCAGCAGTGATGCGGTTAGTGTGGGTTATCAGCCCCAGCATTTT.

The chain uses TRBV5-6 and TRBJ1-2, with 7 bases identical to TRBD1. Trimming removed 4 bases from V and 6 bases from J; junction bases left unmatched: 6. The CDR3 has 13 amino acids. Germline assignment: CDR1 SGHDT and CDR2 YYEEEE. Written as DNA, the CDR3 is TGTGCCAGCAGCCTCGACAGGGTCGATGGCTACACCTTC. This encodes CASSLDRVDGYTF.

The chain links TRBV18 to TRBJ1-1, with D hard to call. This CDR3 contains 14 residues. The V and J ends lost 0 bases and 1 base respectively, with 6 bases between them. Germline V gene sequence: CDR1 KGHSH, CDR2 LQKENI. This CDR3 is CASSPPRQNTEAFF. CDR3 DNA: TGTGCCAGCTCACCACCGAGGCAGAACACTGAAGCTTTCTTT.

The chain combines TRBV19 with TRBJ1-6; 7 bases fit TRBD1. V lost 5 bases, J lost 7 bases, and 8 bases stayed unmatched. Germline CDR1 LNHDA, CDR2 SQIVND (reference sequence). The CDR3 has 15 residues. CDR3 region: CASSSSRQGNSPLHF. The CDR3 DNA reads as TGTGCCAGTAGTTCTTCCCGACAGGGAAATTCACCCCTCCACTTT.

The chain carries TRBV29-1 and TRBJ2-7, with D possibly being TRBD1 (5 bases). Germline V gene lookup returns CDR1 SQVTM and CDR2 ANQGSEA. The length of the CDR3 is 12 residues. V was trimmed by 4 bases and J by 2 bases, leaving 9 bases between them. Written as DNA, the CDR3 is TGCAGCGTTGTGCCAGGGACCTACGAGCAGTACTTC. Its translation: CSVVPGTYEQYF.

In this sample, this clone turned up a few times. CDR3 residues: CASSLGLEPGELFF. The CDR3 DNA is TGTGCCAGCAGCTTAGGGTTAGAGCCCGGGGAGCTGTTTTTT. This chain uses TRBV11-3 with TRBJ2-2, with no clear D. The CDR3 is made up of 14 amino acids. The germline gives CDR1 SGHNT, CDR2 YENEEA. Trimming left V 1 base short and J 6 bases short, with 9 bases between. Looking up the rest from reference TRBV11-3 and TRBJ2-2 gives the full variable domain: EAGVVQSPRYKIIEKKQPVAFWCNPISGHNTLYWYLQNLGQGPELLIRYENEEAVDDSQLPKDRFSAERLKGVDSTLKIQPAELGDSAVYLCASSLGLEPGELFFGEGSRLTVL.

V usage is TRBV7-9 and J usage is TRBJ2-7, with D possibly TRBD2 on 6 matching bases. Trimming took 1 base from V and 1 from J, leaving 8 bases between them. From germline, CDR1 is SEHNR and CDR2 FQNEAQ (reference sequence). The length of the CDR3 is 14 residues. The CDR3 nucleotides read TGTGCCAGCAGCTTAGGCGGGACTTCCTACGAGCAGTACTTC. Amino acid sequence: CASSLGGTSYEQYF.

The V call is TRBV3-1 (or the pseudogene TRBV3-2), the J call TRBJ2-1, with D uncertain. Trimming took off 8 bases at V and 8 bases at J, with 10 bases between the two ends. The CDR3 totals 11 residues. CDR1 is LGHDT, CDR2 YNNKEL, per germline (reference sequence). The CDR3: CASRFSDEQFF. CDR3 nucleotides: TGTGCCAGCCGTTTTTCGGATGAGCAGTTCTTC.

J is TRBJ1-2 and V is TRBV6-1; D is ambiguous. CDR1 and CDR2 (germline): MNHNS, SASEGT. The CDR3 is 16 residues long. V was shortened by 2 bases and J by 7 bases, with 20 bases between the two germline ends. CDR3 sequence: CASSELTLSYVRGYTF. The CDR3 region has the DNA TGTGCCAGCAGTGAACTCACCCTTTCTTACGTGCGTGGCTACACCTTC.

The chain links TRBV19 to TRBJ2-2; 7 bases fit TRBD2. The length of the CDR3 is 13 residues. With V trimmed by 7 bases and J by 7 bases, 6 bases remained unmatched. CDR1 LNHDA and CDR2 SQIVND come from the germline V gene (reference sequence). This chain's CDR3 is CASISGEGGELFF. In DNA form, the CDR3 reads TGTGCCAGTATCTCGGGGGAGGGCGGGGAGCTGTTTTTT.

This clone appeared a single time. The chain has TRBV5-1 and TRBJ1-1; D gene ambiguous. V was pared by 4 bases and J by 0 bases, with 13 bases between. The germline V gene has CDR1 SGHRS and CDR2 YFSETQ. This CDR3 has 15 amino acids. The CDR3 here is CASSPGSKMNTEAFF. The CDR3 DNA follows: TGCGCCAGCAGCCCGGGGTCAAAGATGAACACTGAAGCTTTCTTT.

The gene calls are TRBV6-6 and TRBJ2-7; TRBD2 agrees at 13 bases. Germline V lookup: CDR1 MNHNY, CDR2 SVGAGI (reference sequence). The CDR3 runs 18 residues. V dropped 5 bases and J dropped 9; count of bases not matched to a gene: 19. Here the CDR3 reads CASSRTTRGGTSGNGQYF. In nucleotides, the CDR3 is TGTGCCAGCAGTCGAACGACGAGGGGGGGGACTAGCGGGAATGGGCAGTACTTC.

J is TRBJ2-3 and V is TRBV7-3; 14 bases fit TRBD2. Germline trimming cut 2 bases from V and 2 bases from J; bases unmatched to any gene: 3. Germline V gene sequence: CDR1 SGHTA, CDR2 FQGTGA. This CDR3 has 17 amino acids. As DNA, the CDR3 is TGTGCCAGCAGCTTAGTGGGACTAGCGGGGGACACAGATACGCAGTATTTT. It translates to CASSLVGLAGDTDTQYF.

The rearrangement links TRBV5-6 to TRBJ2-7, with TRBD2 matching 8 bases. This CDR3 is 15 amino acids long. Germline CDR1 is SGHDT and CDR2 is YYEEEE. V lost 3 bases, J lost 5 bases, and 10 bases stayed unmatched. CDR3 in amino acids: CASSWIAGGVHEQYF. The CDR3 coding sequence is TGTGCCAGCAGCTGGATTGCGGGAGGAGTCCACGAGCAGTACTTC.

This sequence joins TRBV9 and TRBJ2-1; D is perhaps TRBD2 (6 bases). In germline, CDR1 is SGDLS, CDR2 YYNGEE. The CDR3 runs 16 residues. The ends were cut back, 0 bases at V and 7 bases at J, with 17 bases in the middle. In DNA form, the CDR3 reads TGTGCCAGCAGCGTAGCCTCTGCGGGGAGTAGGAATGAGCAGTTCTTC. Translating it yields CASSVASAGSRNEQFF.